This T cell receptor (beta chain) originates from a study of shared clonotypes between healthy human individuals. Background on the study: Used for every donor were three CD4 naive, three CD4 memory, two CD8 naive and one CD8 memory plate.

Sequencing used immunoSEQ multiplex PCR; TCRdb keeps in-frame clones, though not all of them. The data show roughly 760,000 clones, about 74% seen once. The CDR3 contains 14 residues. Germline V gene sequence: CDR1 MNHEY, CDR2 SVGAGI. Trimming pared 10 bases from V and 6 bases from J, leaving 18 bases between. This sequence joins TRBV6-5 and TRBJ2-2; a weak D match, TRBD1 (6 bases). Sample: memory CD4+ T cells sorted from blood. As for subset: CD45RA-negative fraction. The receptor was derived from a woman in her 30s in good health. The CDR3 DNA sequence: TGTGCCATAAGACCCGGGACACCGGCCGGGGAGCTGTTTTTT. Translating gives CAIRPGTPAGELFF.